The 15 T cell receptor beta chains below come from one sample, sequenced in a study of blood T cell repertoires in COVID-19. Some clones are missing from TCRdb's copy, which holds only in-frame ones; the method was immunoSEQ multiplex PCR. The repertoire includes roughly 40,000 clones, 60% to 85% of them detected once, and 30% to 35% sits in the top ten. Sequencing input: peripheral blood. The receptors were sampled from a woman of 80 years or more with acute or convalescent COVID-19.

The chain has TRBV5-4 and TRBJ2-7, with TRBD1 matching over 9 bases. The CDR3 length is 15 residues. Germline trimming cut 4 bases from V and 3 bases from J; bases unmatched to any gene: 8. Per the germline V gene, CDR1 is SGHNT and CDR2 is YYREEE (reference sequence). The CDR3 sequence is CASSPSGTGSYEQYF. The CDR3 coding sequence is TGTGCCAGCAGCCCCTCCGGGACAGGGAGCTACGAGCAGTACTTC.

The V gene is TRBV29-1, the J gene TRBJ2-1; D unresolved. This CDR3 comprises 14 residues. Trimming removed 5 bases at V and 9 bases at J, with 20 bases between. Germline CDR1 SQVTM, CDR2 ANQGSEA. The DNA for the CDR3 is TGCAGCGTTAAGGCTAGATCTACAACAAGTGAGCAGTTCTTC. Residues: CSVKARSTTSEQFF.

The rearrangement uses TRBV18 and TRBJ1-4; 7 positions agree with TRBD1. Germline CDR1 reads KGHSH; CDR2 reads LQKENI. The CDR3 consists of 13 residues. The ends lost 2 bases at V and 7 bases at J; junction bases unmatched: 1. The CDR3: CASSPRTGEKLFF. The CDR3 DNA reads TGTGCCAGCTCACCAAGGACAGGTGAAAAACTGTTTTTT.

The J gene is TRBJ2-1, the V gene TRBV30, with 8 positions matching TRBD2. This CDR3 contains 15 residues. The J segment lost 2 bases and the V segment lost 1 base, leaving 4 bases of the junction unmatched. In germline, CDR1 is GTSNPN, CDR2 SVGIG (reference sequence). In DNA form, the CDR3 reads TGTGCCTGGAGTGCTGTCGGGAGGGCCTACAATGAGCAGTTCTTC. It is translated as CAWSAVGRAYNEQFF.

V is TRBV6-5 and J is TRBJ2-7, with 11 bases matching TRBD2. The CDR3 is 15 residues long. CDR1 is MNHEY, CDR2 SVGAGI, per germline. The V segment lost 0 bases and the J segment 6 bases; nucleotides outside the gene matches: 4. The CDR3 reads CASSYSRLAGSEQYF. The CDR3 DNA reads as TGTGCCAGCAGTTACTCGAGACTAGCGGGAAGCGAGCAGTACTTC.

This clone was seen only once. The CDR3 DNA reads as TGTGCCAGCAGGGGACTAGCGCGAGCCTACGAGCAGTACTTC. Its protein is CASRGLARAYEQYF. The rearrangement joins TRBV2 to TRBJ2-7; 10 bases line up with TRBD2. The V segment lost 6 bases and the J segment 2 bases; nucleotides outside the gene matches: 4. Germline V gene sequence: CDR1 SNHLY, CDR2 FYNNEI. The CDR3 is 14 residues long. The full variable domain, with the rest looked up from reference TRBV2 and TRBJ2-7, is EPEVTQTPSHQVTQMGQEVILRCVPISNHLYFYWYRQILGQKVEFLVSFYNNEISEKSEIFDDQFSVERPDGSNFTLKIRSTKLEDSAMYFCASRGLARAYEQYFGPGTRLTVT.

The CDR3 coding sequence is TGCGCCAGCAGCTTACTAGCGGGAGGTTCCAAAAACATTCAGTACTTC. This sequence encodes CASSLLAGGSKNIQYF. The gene calls are TRBV5-1 and TRBJ2-4; TRBD2 aligns across 12 bases. J was trimmed by 2 bases and V by 2 bases; bases with no gene match: 2. Germline values: CDR1 SGHRS, CDR2 YFSETQ. The CDR3 is 16 amino acids.

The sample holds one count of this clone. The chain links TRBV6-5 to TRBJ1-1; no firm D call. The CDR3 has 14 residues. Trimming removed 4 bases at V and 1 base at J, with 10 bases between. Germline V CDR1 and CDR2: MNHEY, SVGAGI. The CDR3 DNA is TGTGCCAGCAGTTCGTGGGGAGAGAACACTGAAGCTTTCTTT. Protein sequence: CASSSWGENTEAFF.

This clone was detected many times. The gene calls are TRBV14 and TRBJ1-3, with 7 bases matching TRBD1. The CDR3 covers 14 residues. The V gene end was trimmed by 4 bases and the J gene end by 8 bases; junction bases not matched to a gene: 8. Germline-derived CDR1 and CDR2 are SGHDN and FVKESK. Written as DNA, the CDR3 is TGTGCCAGCAGCCGCCGAGACAGGGTTCACACCATATATTTT. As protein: CASSRRDRVHTIYF.

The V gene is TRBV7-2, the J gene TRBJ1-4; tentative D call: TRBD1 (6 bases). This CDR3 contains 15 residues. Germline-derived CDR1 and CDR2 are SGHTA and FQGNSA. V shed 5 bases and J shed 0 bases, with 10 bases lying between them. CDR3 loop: CASSIRQATNEKLFF. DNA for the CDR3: TGTGCCAGCAGCATTCGACAGGCAACTAATGAAAAACTGTTTTTT.

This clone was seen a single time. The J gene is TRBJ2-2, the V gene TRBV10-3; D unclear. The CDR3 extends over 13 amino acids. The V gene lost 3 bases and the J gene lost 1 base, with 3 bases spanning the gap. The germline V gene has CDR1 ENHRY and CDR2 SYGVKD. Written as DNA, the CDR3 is TGTGCCATCAGTGACCAGAACACCGGGGAGCTGTTTTTT. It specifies CAISDQNTGELFF.

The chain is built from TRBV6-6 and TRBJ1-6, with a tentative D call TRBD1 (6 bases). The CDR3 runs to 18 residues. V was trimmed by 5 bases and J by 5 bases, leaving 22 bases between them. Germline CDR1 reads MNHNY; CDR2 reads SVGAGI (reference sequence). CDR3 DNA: TGTGCCAGCAGTCCCACGGGACACCATTTCGACAATAATTCACCCCTCCACTTT. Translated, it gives CASSPTGHHFDNNSPLHF.

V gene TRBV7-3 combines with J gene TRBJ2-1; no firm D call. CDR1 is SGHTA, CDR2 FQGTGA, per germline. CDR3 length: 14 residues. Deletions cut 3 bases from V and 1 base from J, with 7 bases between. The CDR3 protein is CASSLEPSYNEQFF. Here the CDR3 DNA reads TGTGCCAGCAGCTTGGAGCCGTCCTACAATGAGCAGTTCTTC.

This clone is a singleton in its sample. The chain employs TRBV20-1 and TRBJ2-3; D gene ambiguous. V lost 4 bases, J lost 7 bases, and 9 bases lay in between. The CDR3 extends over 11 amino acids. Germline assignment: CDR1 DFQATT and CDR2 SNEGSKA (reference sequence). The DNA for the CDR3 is TGCAGTGCTATCACACAGAATACGCAGTATTTT. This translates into CSAITQNTQYF.

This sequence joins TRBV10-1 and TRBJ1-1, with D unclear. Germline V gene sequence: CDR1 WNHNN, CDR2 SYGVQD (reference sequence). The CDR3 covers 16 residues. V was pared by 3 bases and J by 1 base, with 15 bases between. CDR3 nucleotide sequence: TGCGCCAGCAGTGAAGGTAACGGACTACCGAACACTGAAGCTTTCTTT. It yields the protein CASSEGNGLPNTEAFF.